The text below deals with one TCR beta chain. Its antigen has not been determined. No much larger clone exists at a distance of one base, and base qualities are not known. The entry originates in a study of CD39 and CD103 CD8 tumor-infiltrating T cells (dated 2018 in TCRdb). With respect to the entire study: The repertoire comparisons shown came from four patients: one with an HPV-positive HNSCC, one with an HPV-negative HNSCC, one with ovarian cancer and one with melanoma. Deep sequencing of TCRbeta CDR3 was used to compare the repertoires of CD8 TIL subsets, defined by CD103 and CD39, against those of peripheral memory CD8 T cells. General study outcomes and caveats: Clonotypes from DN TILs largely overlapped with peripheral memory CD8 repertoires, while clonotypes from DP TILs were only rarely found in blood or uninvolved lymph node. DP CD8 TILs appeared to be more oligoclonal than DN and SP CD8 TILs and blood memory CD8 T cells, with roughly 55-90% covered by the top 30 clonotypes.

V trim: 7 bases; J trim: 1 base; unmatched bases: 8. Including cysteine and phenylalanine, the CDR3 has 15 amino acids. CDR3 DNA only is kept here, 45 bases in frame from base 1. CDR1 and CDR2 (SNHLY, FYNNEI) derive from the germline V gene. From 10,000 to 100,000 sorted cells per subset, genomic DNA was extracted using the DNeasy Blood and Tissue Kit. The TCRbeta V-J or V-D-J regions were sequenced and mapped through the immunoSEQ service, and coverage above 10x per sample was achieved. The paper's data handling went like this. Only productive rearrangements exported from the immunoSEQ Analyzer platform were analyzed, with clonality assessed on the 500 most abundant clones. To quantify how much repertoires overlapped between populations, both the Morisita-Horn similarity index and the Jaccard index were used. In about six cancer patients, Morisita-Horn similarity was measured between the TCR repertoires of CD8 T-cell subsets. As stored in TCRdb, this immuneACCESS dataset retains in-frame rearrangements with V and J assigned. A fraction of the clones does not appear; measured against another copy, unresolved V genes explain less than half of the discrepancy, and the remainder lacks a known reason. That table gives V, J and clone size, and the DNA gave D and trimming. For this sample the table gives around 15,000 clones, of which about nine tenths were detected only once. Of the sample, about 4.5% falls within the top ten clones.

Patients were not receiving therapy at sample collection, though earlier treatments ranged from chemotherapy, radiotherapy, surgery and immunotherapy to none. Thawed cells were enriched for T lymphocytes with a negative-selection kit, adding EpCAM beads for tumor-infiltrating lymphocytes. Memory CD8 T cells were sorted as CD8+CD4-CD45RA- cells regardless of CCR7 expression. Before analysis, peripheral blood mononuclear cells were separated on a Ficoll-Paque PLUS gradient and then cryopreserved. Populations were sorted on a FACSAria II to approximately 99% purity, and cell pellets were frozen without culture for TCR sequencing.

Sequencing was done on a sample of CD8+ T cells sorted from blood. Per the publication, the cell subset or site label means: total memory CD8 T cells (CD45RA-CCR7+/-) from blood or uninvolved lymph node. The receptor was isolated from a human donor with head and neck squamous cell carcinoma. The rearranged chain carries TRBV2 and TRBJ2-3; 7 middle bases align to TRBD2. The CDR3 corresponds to CASTESGDGTDTQYF. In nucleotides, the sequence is TGTGCCAGCACAGAGAGCGGGGACGGCACAGATACGCAGTATTTT.